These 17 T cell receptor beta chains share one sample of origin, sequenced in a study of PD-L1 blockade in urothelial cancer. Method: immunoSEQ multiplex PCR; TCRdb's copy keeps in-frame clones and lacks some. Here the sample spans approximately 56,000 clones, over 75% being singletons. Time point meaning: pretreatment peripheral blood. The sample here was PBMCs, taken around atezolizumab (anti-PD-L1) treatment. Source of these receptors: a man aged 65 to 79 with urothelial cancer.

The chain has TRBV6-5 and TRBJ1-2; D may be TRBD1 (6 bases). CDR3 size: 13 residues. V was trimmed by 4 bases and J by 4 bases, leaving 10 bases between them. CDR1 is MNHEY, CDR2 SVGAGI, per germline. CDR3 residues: CASSSQDSYGYTF. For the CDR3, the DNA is TGTGCCAGCAGTTCTCAGGACAGCTATGGCTACACCTTC.

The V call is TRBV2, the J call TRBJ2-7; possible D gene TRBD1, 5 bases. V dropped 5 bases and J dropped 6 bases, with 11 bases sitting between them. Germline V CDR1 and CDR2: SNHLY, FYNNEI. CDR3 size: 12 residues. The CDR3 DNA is TGTGCCAGCAGTCAAACAGGTGGCGAGCAGTACTTC. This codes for CASSQTGGEQYF.

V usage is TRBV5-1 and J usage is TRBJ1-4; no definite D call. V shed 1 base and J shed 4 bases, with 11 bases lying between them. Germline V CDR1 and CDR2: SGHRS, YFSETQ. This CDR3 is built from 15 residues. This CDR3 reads CASSLSGTSNEKLFF. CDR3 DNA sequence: TGCGCCAGCAGCTTGTCTGGCACCAGTAATGAAAAACTGTTTTTT. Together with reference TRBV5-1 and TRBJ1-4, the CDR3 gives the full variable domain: KAGVTQTPRYLIKTRGQQVTLSCSPISGHRSVSWYQQTPGQGLQFLFEYFSETQRNKGNFPGRFSGRQFSNSRSEMNVSTLELGDSALYLCASSLSGTSNEKLFFGSGTQLSVL.

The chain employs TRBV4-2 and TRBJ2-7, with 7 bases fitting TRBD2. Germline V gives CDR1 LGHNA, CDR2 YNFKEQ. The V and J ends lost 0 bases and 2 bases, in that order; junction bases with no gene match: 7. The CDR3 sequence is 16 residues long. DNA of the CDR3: TGTGCCAGCAGCCAAGAATTCGGGACTAATACCTACGAGCAGTACTTC. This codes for CASSQEFGTNTYEQYF.

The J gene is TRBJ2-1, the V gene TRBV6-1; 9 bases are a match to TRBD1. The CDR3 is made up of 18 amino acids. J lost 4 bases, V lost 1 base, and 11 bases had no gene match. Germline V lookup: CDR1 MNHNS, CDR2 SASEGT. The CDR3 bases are TGTGCCAGCAGTGAAGAAGAAGTCCGGGACAGGGTTTACAATGAGCAGTTCTTC. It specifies CASSEEEVRDRVYNEQFF.

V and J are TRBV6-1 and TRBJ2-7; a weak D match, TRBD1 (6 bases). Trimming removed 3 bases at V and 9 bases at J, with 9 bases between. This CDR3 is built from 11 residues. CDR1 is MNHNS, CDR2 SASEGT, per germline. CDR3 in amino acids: CASSEQGRQYF. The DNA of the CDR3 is TGTGCCAGCAGTGAGCAGGGGCGGCAGTACTTC.

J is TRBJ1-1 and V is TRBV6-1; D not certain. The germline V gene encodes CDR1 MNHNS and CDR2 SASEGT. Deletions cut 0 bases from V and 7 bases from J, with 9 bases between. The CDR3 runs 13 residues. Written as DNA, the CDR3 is TGTGCCAGCAGTGAAGCGCAGAGGGTTGAAGCTTTCTTT. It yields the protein CASSEAQRVEAFF.

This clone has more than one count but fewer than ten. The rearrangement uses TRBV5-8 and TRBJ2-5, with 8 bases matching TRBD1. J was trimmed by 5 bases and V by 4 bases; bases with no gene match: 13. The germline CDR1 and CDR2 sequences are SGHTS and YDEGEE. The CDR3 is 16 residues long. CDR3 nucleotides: TGTGCCAGCAGCCTGGGACAGGTGGGGCGGGTGGAGACCCAGTACTTC. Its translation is CASSLGQVGRVETQYF.

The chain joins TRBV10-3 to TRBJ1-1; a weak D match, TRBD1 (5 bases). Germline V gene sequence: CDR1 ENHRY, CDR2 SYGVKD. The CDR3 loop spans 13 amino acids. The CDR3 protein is CHRAGVTNTEAFF. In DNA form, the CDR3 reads TGTCACCGTGCGGGGGTTACGAACACTGAAGCTTTCTTT.

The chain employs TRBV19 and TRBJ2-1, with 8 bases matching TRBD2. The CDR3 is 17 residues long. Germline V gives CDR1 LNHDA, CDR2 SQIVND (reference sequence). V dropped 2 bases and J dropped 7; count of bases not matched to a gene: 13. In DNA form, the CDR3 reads TGTGCCAGTAGTATACCCCCGTCGGGGACTAGTCAGAATGAGCAGTTCTTC. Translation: CASSIPPSGTSQNEQFF.

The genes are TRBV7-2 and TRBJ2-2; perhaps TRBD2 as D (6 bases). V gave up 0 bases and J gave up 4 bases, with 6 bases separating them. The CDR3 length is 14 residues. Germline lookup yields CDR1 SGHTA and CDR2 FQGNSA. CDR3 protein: CASSLAEGTGELFF. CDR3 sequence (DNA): TGTGCCAGCAGCTTAGCGGAGGGCACCGGGGAGCTGTTTTTT.

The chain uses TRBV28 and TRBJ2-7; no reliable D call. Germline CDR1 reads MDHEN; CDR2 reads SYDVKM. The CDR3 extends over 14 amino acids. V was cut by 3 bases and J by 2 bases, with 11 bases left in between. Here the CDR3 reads CASSFNINTYEQYF. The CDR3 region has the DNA TGTGCCAGCAGTTTTAACATCAACACCTACGAGCAGTACTTC.

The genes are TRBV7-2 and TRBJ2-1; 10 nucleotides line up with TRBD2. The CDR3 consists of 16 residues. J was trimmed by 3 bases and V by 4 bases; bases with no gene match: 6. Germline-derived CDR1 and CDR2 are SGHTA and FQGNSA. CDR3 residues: CASSWSGTSDYNEQFF. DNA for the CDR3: TGTGCCAGCAGCTGGTCCGGGACTAGCGACTACAATGAGCAGTTCTTC.

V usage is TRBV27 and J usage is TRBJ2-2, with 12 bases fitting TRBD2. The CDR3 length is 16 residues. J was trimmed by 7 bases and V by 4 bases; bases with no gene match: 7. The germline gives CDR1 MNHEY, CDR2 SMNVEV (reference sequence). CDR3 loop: CASSSLTSGSVGELFF. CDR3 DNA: TGTGCCAGCAGTTCCTTGACTAGCGGGAGCGTCGGGGAGCTGTTTTTT.

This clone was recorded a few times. The CDR3 bases are TGTGCCAGCAGTGTAGACTGGGCCTACGAGCAGTACTTC. Translated, it gives CASSVDWAYEQYF. The rearrangement joins TRBV27 to TRBJ2-7; D ambiguous. The length of the CDR3 is 13 residues. The V gene's germline CDR1 is MNHEY and CDR2 SMNVEV (reference sequence). V was pared by 5 bases and J by 2 bases, with 10 bases between.

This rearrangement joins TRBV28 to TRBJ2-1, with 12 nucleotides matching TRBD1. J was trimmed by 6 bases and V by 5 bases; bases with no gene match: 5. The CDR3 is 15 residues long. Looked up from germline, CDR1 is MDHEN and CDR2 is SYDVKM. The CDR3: CASSAGQGAVNEQFF. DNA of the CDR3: TGTGCCAGCAGTGCGGGACAGGGGGCCGTCAATGAGCAGTTCTTC.

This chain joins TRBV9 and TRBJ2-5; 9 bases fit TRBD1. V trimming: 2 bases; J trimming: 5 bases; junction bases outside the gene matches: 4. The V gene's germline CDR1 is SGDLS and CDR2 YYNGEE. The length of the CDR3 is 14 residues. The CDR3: CASSVSDRGETQYF. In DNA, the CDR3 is TGTGCCAGCAGCGTTTCGGACAGGGGCGAGACCCAGTACTTC.